This T cell receptor (beta chain) was sequenced in a study of identical twins (dated by TCRdb to the mid-2010s). In the study overall: To test whether fetal clonotypes persist, the study used deep sequencing on TCR alpha and beta repertoires from monozygotic twins, unrelated adults of various ages, and cord blood. To rule out contamination, replicate twin experiments were performed at different times with different library preparation protocols. Study-wide conclusions, independent of this receptor: Out-of-frame TCR alpha sequences shared between twins showed an excess of low generation-probability sequences compared with coincidental sharing between unrelated individuals. Abundant cord blood beta clonotypes had fewer insertions, young adult naive repertoires showed a similar but weaker trend, and memory repertoires showed no such trend. Recombination models systematically underestimated out-of-frame TCR alpha sharing in monozygotic twins but agreed with sharing between unrelated individuals. Excess twin sharing in beta out-of-frame sequences was weaker because fewer shared sequences lowered the signal-to-noise ratio. Because the same donors could not be followed over many years, conclusions were based on cross-sectional statistical analysis. Zero-insertion analyses could be partly confounded by invariant T cells such as MAIT and iNKT, though diverse VJ usage argued against such confounding for most clonotypes.

The CDR3, cysteine through phenylalanine, is 16 amino acids long. CDR3 DNA only is kept here, 48 bases in frame from base 1. Reading the germline V gene gives CDR1 KGHDR and CDR2 SFDVKD. V loses 3 bases at its end and J loses 2 bases; junction bases beyond the gene matches: 6. This clonotype showed up many times. Its recognized antigen is unknown. No much larger clone exists at a distance of one base, and base qualities are not known. Every donor in the study was a healthy Caucasian. The twin cohort comprised three pairs of female monozygotic twins, all aged roughly 18 to 30 years. CD4+ and CD8+ T cell populations were isolated with positive isolation kits from Invitrogen. Receptor libraries were prepared by 5' RACE. The data were produced on an Illumina HiSeq 2000. Template switching introduced a universal primer binding site; the final cDNA contained a unique molecular identifier, enabling accurate counting of TCR cDNA molecules. Specific primers in the conserved constant-segment region were used to synthesize first-strand cDNA for the TCR alpha and beta chains. To control for contamination, each cDNA library was double barcoded with a SMART-Mk sample barcode plus Illumina barcodes. Two successive PCR steps introduced TruSeq adapter sequences along with Illumina sample barcodes. Sequencing of the TCR alpha and beta cDNA libraries was done on the Illumina HiSeq platform using custom primers. The source study handled its data this way. MiGEC processed the raw reads to extract unique molecular identifiers, while MiXCR was used to determine the CDR3 positions. For each individual, recombination models were inferred using an EM algorithm with the repgenHMM and IGoR tools. Shared clonotypes were analyzed with the tcR package in R, and sharing was normalized by the product of cloneset sizes. To study raw recombination free of thymic and clonal selection effects, out-of-frame nonproductive sequences were analyzed. In-frame beta chains were kept once TCRdb had trimmed the public reads at Q25 with fastp and called clones with MiXCR. Records with the same CDR3 protein are collapsed into one entry carrying the most frequent genes and DNA. For this entry, the V and J calls and clone size follow TCRdb and not the study's own pipeline. The sample table shows fewer than 500,000 distinct CDR3 sequences, and roughly 13% are seen once. Approximately 1% of the sample comes from the top ten.

These records were also assigned to another study, of yellow fever vaccine responses in identical twins. As the second publication notes: The authors reported that the T cell response to vaccination in identical twins appeared partly convergent and partly personalized. In the study, vaccine-responding T cell clones were precisely tracked in identical twins.

Sequencing was done on a sample of CD4+ T cells sorted from blood. The receptor was isolated from a woman aged 18-29 years in good health. The receptor chain draws on TRBV24-1 and TRBJ2-1, with 7 central nucleotides matching TRBD1. For the CDR3, the sequence is CATSDSGTDTYNEQFF. The bases are TGTGCCACCAGTGATAGTGGGACAGATACCTACAATGAGCAGTTCTTC.